Described below is a single T cell receptor beta chain sequence and its context. In the source study's methods: From reference gene primer amplification, estimates of nucleated cell counts were derived. Data came from immunoSEQ multiplex PCR; TCRdb stores just in-frame clones and leaves some out. That table supplies the V and J calls and clone size; D and trimming were determined from the DNA. The data hold about 46,000 clones, with under 90% observed a single time. The data are from a study of blood T cell repertoires in COVID-19. Study overall: Samples taken during acute and convalescent COVID-19 were collected in the United States, Italy and Spain. T cells, B-cell-depleted T cells, or PBMCs provided the cDNA or gDNA that served as material.

V was trimmed by 3 bases and J by 8 bases, leaving 13 bases between them. This CDR3 is 13 amino acids long. Per germline, CDR1 MNHEY and CDR2 SVGAGI. V is TRBV6-5 and J is TRBJ1-2; D is possibly TRBD1 (5 bases). This clonotype was obtained from a man aged 55 to 69 with acute or convalescent COVID-19. What was sequenced was peripheral blood. CDR3 residues: CASSYQGLEGYTF. In DNA form, the CDR3 reads TGTGCCAGCAGTTATCAGGGTTTGGAAGGCTACACCTTC.